This T cell receptor beta chain was sequenced for a study of blood T cell repertoires in COVID-19. The protocol was immunoSEQ multiplex PCR, while the TCRdb copy is restricted to in-frame clones and leaves out a portion. Of roughly 130,000 clones listed, approximately 80% were seen once; the top ten hold about 2%. CDR3 length: 13 residues. CDR1 MNHEY and CDR2 SMNVEV come from the germline V gene (reference sequence). V was pared by 7 bases and J by 7 bases, with 7 bases of the junction left unmatched. Source material: peripheral blood. The clonotype comes from a man aged 65 to 85 with acute or convalescent COVID-19. The chain joins TRBV27 to TRBJ2-1, with 7 nucleotides matching TRBD2. CDR3 amino acids: CASTRWGGNEQFF. The CDR3 nucleotides are TGTGCCAGCACTCGGTGGGGGGGGAATGAGCAGTTCTTC.